This TCR beta chain emerged from a study of T cells in Graves' hyperthyroidism and ophthalmopathy (dated by TCRdb to between 2019 and 2020). General notes on the study: Peripheral blood samples were taken at initial diagnosis, before any treatment was given. TCR V-J signatures able to tell the groups apart were searched for in a discovery cohort of around 95 patients, of whom fewer than 45 had Graves' ophthalmopathy and under 65 had stable Graves' hyperthyroidism. In more than 5 Graves' hyperthyroidism patients, the study also compared T-cell repertoires from thyroid tissue with T-cell repertoires from blood. Prospective prediction of ophthalmopathy was tested in an independent validation cohort of 18 to 20 hyperthyroidism patients and some 17 patients who later progressed to ophthalmopathy. The roughly 94 discovery patients were randomly split 7:3 into training and test sets. Once sampling was done, hyperthyroidism patients were given methimazole at a starting dose of 30 mg daily, whereas ophthalmopathy patients were given high-dose intravenous methylprednisolone. According to the paper, TCR Vbeta CDR3 sequencing was carried out on 120 to 150 peripheral blood samples, which came from over 40 ophthalmopathy, 70 to 80 hyperthyroidism and roughly 17 progressor patients.

This clonotype has only a few counts. The target of this receptor is not known. No much larger clone is present one base from it, and per-base qualities are unavailable. CDR3 length: 16 amino acids, cysteine to phenylalanine. The entry retains the CDR3 DNA only, 48 bases that are in frame from base 1. V trim: 5 bases; J trim: 4 bases; unmatched bases: 10. The germline V gene sets CDR1 to SGHRS and CDR2 to YFSETQ. Stable Graves' hyperthyroidism was defined as the absence of progression to ophthalmopathy over 18 months of follow-up. Hyperthyroidism patients were newly diagnosed, had a disease duration of under 2 months, and were aged 18 to 65 years. The study excluded patients with uncontrolled infections, other autoimmune diseases, pregnancy or lactation. Clinical symptoms, serum thyroxine and TRAb, thyroid ultrasound, and orbital computed tomography formed the basis for the diagnoses. PBMCs were isolated from more than 9 ml of fresh peripheral blood by Ficoll-Paque density gradient centrifugation. Total RNA was extracted using Trizol reagent, and RNA quality was assessed on an Agilent 2100 Bioanalyzer.

The TCR beta CDR3 regions were amplified from RNA transcripts. The first round of RT-PCR for the TCR CDR3 was performed with the HTBI primer set and the Qiagen OneStep RT-PCR kit. Libraries were constructed in a second round of multiplex PCR, after which size selection and purification were performed. Libraries were sequenced paired-end with 100 bp reads on an Illumina HiSeq2000. As for the original processing: SOAPnuke was used to process the raw data, removing reads that contained adapters or uncalled bases, had a mean Phred below 15, or lacked an exact match to the constant primer or identifier. High-quality paired reads were merged using COPE v1.2.5, and each unique nucleotide sequence was defined as a clonotype. MiTCR v1.1 was used to align clonotypes to the IMGT TRBV, TRBD and TRBJ reference segments. Analysis was restricted to V-J combinations with a frequency above 0.0001, which covered 99.2% of repertoires. A TCS score was defined as the ratio between F50 (clonal expansion) and ExV (chaos), using BLOSUM62-based TCRdist between CDR3 peptides within each V-J. Welch's t-statistics and random forest reduced just over 500 V-J features to 10 to 15, which were used in a naive Bayes classifier (R e1071). TCRdb applied fastp at Q25 and MiXCR to the public reads, then kept only in-frame beta chains. All rows with the same CDR3 protein become a single entry with the most common DNA and genes. The V and J calls were not made by the authors but by TCRdb's processing. Recorded for this sample are roughly 420,000 distinct CDR3 sequences; about a sixth of them occurred a single time. The top ten clonotypes cover around an eighth of the sample.

Overall study results and their limits: In validation, the model predicted progression to ophthalmopathy with roughly 70% sensitivity and over 72% specificity, a median of about six months before onset. Sample size was not statistically predetermined, and blinding of investigators to group allocation was not performed. Most expanded thyroid clonotypes (frequency above 0.001) were also detected in blood, suggesting blood repertoires may reflect thyroid immune responses. In cross-validation, a model built on a 13 V-J signature told ophthalmopathy apart from stable hyperthyroidism with 87.88% sensitivity and approximately 84% specificity, and in testing the same model reached 80%/75%.

Sequencing used blood. The sequence links TRBV5-1 to TRBJ2-5, with 11 bases aligning to TRBD2. The sequence was obtained from a woman aged 18-29 years with Graves' hyperthyroidism. The CDR3 region has the sequence CASSLSGGALGETQYF. In nucleotide form, the sequence is TGCGCCAGCAGTCTTAGCGGGGGGGCTCTGGGAGAGACCCAGTACTTC.